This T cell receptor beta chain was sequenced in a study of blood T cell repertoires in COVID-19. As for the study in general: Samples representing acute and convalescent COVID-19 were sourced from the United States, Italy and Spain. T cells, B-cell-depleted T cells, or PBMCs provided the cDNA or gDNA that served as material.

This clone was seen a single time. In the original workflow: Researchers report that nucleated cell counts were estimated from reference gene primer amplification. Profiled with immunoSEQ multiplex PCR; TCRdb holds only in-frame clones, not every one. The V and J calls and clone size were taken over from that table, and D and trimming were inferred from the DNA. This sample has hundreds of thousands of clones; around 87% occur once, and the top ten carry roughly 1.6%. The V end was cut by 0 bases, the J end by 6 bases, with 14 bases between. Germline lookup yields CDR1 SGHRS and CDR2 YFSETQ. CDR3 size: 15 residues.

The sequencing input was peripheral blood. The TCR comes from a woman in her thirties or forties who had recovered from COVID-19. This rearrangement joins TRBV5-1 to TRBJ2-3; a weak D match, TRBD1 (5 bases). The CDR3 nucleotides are TGCGCCAGCAGCTTGGGGGGCTCCTCAGGGGATACGCAGTATTTT. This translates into CASSLGGSSGDTQYF.